This TCR beta chain was captured by sequencing in a study of lymphopenia after photon versus proton radiotherapy. V dropped 3 bases and J dropped 6 bases, with 11 bases sitting between them. Germline CDR1 reads MDHEN; CDR2 reads SYDVKM. The CDR3 extends over 13 amino acids. Measured with immunoSEQ multiplex PCR; TCRdb has only the in-frame clones, and not every one. The sample includes around 30,000 clones, nearly 90% of them seen just once. Comment on this clone: Its antigen is currently unknown.

Study-wide results and limits: Proton therapy kept repertoires fairly stable, unlike photons, which gained effector/memory cells. Better survival with proton therapy was suggested as possible, not demonstrated. Post-nadir TCR diversity decline inversely tracked overall survival among those who died. After lymphocyte nadir, photon-treated repertoires showed oligoclonal expansion, especially CD8+ Temra.

The specimen was peripheral blood, collected from a patient treated with proton-based radiotherapy. This chain uses TRBV28 with TRBJ1-2; TRBD1 might be the D (5 bases). The clonotype comes from a woman aged 70-85 years with pancreatic cancer. Some clones in this sample may be carry-over from other donors' samples. CDR3 sequence reads: CASSFGGFDGYTF. In DNA form, the CDR3 reads TGTGCCAGCAGTTTCGGGGGGTTTGATGGCTACACCTTC.